Listed below are T cell receptor beta chains from one sample, sequenced in a study of blood T cell repertoires in COVID-19. Sequencing used immunoSEQ multiplex PCR; TCRdb keeps in-frame clones, though not all of them. The table shows 100,000 to 150,000 clones, with around 88% occurring only once. The sequenced material came from peripheral blood. The receptors derive from a middle-aged man with acute or convalescent COVID-19. CDR3s include the opening cysteine and the closing phenylalanine or tryptophan. The D gene is left open where the match is weak. Some rows have no size entry. The others give once, few or many, or a class for an expanded clone.

clone size: NA; J gene: TRBJ2-7; V gene: TRBV21-1; D gene: NA; CDR3 protein: CASSNKRTSGEEIYEQYF; CDR3 DNA: TGTGCCAGCAGCAATAAGAGGACTAGCGGGGAAGAAATTTACGAGCAGTACTTC
clone size: NA; J gene: TRBJ2-5; V gene: TRBV28; D gene: NA; CDR3 protein: CASSELARTPDQYF; CDR3 DNA: TGTGCCAGCAGTGAACTAGCCAGAACCCCGGACCAGTACTTC
clone size: NA; J gene: TRBJ1-1; V gene: TRBV5-1; D gene: NA; CDR3 protein: CASSIEGQIASEAFF; CDR3 DNA: TGCGCCAGCAGCATAGAAGGACAGATAGCAAGTGAAGCTTTCTTT
clone size: NA; J gene: TRBJ1-1; V gene: TRBV9; D gene: TRBD1; CDR3 protein: CASSAGTGGWGRVNTEAFF; CDR3 DNA: TGTGCCAGCAGCGCAGGGACAGGGGGTTGGGGTAGAGTGAACACTGAAGCTTTCTTT
clone size: NA; J gene: TRBJ2-1; V gene: TRBV4-1; D gene: TRBD2; CDR3 protein: CASSQDGGTSGRRGGNEQFF; CDR3 DNA: TGCGCCAGCAGCCAAGATGGAGGGACTAGCGGGAGGAGGGGGGGTAATGAGCAGTTCTTC
clone size: NA; J gene: TRBJ2-1; V gene: TRBV18; D gene: NA; CDR3 protein: CASSEAGAAYNEQFF; CDR3 DNA: TGTGCCAGCTCTGAAGCGGGTGCAGCTTACAATGAGCAGTTCTTC
clone size: NA; J gene: TRBJ2-7; V gene: TRBV5-5; D gene: NA; CDR3 protein: CASSNRALYEQYF; CDR3 DNA: TGTGCCAGCAGTAACAGGGCCCTCTACGAGCAGTACTTC
clone size: NA; J gene: TRBJ1-3; V gene: TRBV9; D gene: TRBD1; CDR3 protein: CASSAGTAVGNTIYF; CDR3 DNA: TGTGCCAGCAGCGCCGGGACAGCCGTTGGAAACACCATATATTTT
clone size: NA; J gene: TRBJ1-5; V gene: TRBV27; D gene: NA; CDR3 protein: CASSLVQGLQPQHF; CDR3 DNA: TGTGCCAGCAGTTTGGTTCAGGGTTTGCAGCCCCAGCATTTT
clone size: NA; J gene: TRBJ1-3; V gene: TRBV7-2; D gene: NA; CDR3 protein: CASSLGHQGNTIYF; CDR3 DNA: TGTGCCAGCAGCCTGGGACACCAGGGAAACACCATATATTTT
clone size: NA; J gene: TRBJ2-7; V gene: TRBV28; D gene: NA; CDR3 protein: CASSTWRGINEQYF; CDR3 DNA: TGTGCCAGCAGCACCTGGAGGGGCATCAACGAGCAGTACTTC
clone size: NA; J gene: TRBJ2-7; V gene: TRBV3-1/TRBV3-2; D gene: TRBD2; CDR3 protein: CASSSGAEQYF; CDR3 DNA: TGTGCCAGCTCTAGCGGAGCTGAGCAGTACTTC
clone size: NA; J gene: TRBJ1-2; V gene: TRBV7-9; D gene: TRBD1; CDR3 protein: CASSLGQGRGYTF; CDR3 DNA: TGTGCCAGCAGCTTAGGACAGGGGAGAGGCTACACCTTC
clone size: once; J gene: TRBJ1-3; V gene: TRBV19; D gene: NA; CDR3 protein: CASLRGGSGNTIYF; CDR3 DNA: TGTGCCAGTCTGAGAGGCGGCTCTGGAAACACCATATATTTT
clone size: NA; J gene: TRBJ2-7; V gene: TRBV11-2; D gene: NA; CDR3 protein: CASSSNSRIGGQYF; CDR3 DNA: TGTGCCAGCAGCTCCAACTCCCGAATAGGCGGGCAGTACTTC
clone size: NA; J gene: TRBJ2-2; V gene: TRBV30; D gene: NA; CDR3 protein: CAWSPLSVTGELFF; CDR3 DNA: TGTGCCTGGAGCCCCCTCTCAGTTACCGGGGAGCTGTTTTTT
clone size: NA; J gene: TRBJ1-2; V gene: TRBV3-1/TRBV3-2; D gene: TRBD1; CDR3 protein: CASSQAHRGGGYTF; CDR3 DNA: TGTGCCAGCAGCCAAGCTCACAGGGGGGGCGGCTACACCTTC
clone size: NA; J gene: TRBJ2-3; V gene: TRBV29-1; D gene: TRBD2; CDR3 protein: CSVAGGRDTQYF; CDR3 DNA: TGCAGCGTAGCGGGAGGGCGAGATACGCAGTATTTT
clone size: NA; J gene: TRBJ2-7; V gene: TRBV12-3/TRBV12-4; D gene: NA; CDR3 protein: CASSLGAGYEQYF; CDR3 DNA: TGTGCCAGCAGTTTGGGAGCGGGCTACGAGCAGTACTTC
clone size: NA; J gene: TRBJ1-6; V gene: TRBV5-1; D gene: NA; CDR3 protein: CASSPQQTVAGSPLHF; CDR3 DNA: TGCGCCAGCAGTCCGCAACAGACAGTCGCGGGATCACCCCTCCACTTT
clone size: NA; J gene: TRBJ1-4; V gene: TRBV28; D gene: NA; CDR3 protein: CASSLGGDEKLFF; CDR3 DNA: TGTGCCAGCAGTTTAGGGGGGGATGAAAAACTGTTTTTT
clone size: NA; J gene: TRBJ1-2; V gene: TRBV6-5; D gene: NA; CDR3 protein: CASSYRDNSHYGYTF; CDR3 DNA: TGTGCCAGCAGTTACCGGGACAACTCTCACTATGGCTACACCTTC
clone size: NA; J gene: TRBJ1-1; V gene: TRBV28; D gene: NA; CDR3 protein: CATVAVGTEAFF; CDR3 DNA: TGTGCCACCGTAGCGGTGGGCACTGAAGCTTTCTTT
clone size: NA; J gene: TRBJ1-6; V gene: TRBV3-1/TRBV3-2; D gene: NA; CDR3 protein: CASSQRTYNSPLHF; CDR3 DNA: TGTGCCAGCAGCCAGAGGACCTATAATTCACCCCTCCACTTT
clone size: NA; J gene: TRBJ2-1; V gene: TRBV19; D gene: TRBD2; CDR3 protein: CASSRGGLAGNEGEQFF; CDR3 DNA: TGTGCCAGTAGTAGGGGGGGACTAGCGGGAAACGAGGGTGAGCAGTTCTTC
clone size: NA; J gene: TRBJ1-1; V gene: TRBV18; D gene: NA; CDR3 protein: CASSPRQGHPEAFF; CDR3 DNA: TGTGCCAGCTCACCACGGCAGGGCCACCCGGAAGCTTTCTTT
clone size: NA; J gene: TRBJ1-4; V gene: TRBV18; D gene: TRBD1; CDR3 protein: CASSLTGKDEKLFF; CDR3 DNA: TGTGCCAGCTCACTGACAGGGAAGGATGAAAAACTGTTTTTT
clone size: NA; J gene: TRBJ2-7; V gene: TRBV7-9; D gene: NA; CDR3 protein: CASSLSNRYYEQYF; CDR3 DNA: TGTGCCAGCAGCTTATCTAACAGATATTACGAGCAGTACTTC
clone size: NA; J gene: TRBJ1-4; V gene: TRBV19; D gene: NA; CDR3 protein: CASSIGRGVREKLFF; CDR3 DNA: TGTGCCAGTAGTATAGGGAGGGGAGTGCGTGAAAAACTGTTTTTT
clone size: NA; J gene: TRBJ2-5; V gene: TRBV19; D gene: NA; CDR3 protein: CASSIVGQKETQYF; CDR3 DNA: TGTGCCAGTAGTATAGTCGGACAGAAAGAGACCCAGTACTTC
clone size: few; J gene: TRBJ2-4; V gene: TRBV4-1; D gene: NA; CDR3 protein: CASSTHGGAKNIQYF; CDR3 DNA: TGCGCCAGCAGTACCCACGGAGGGGCCAAAAACATTCAGTACTTC
clone size: NA; J gene: TRBJ2-3; V gene: TRBV5-1; D gene: NA; CDR3 protein: CASSPTGNPTDTQYF; CDR3 DNA: TGCGCCAGCAGCCCCACAGGGAACCCAACAGATACGCAGTATTTT
clone size: NA; J gene: TRBJ2-6; V gene: TRBV7-9; D gene: NA; CDR3 protein: CASSLVPSSGANVLTF; CDR3 DNA: TGTGCCAGCAGCTTAGTACCTAGCTCTGGGGCCAACGTCCTGACTTTC
clone size: NA; J gene: TRBJ1-2; V gene: TRBV29-1; D gene: NA; CDR3 protein: CSVEDDRSDDYTF; CDR3 DNA: TGCAGCGTTGAGGATGACAGATCGGACGACTACACCTTC
clone size: NA; J gene: TRBJ2-1; V gene: TRBV7-6; D gene: NA; CDR3 protein: CASSQEVPIAYNEQFF; CDR3 DNA: TGTGCCAGCAGCCAGGAAGTTCCGATTGCCTACAATGAGCAGTTCTTC
clone size: once; J gene: TRBJ1-1; V gene: TRBV5-4; D gene: NA; CDR3 protein: CASSPRTEPNTEAFF; CDR3 DNA: TGTGCCAGCAGCCCGCGGACAGAACCGAACACTGAAGCTTTCTTT
clone size: NA; J gene: TRBJ1-2; V gene: TRBV6-5; D gene: NA; CDR3 protein: CASRSTGNYGYTF; CDR3 DNA: TGTGCCAGCAGATCCACAGGGAACTATGGCTACACCTTC
clone size: NA; J gene: TRBJ1-1; V gene: TRBV10-2; D gene: NA; CDR3 protein: CASSGQYNTEAFF; CDR3 DNA: TGCGCCAGCAGCGGACAGTACAACACTGAAGCTTTCTTT
clone size: NA; J gene: TRBJ1-1; V gene: TRBV11-3; D gene: NA; CDR3 protein: CASSPGASFEAFF; CDR3 DNA: TGTGCCAGCAGCCCCGGAGCCTCTTTCGAAGCTTTCTTT
clone size: NA; J gene: TRBJ1-1; V gene: TRBV7-9; D gene: NA; CDR3 protein: CASSPSQEGEAFF; CDR3 DNA: TGTGCCAGCAGCCCCTCTCAGGAGGGGGAAGCTTTCTTT
clone size: NA; J gene: TRBJ1-2; V gene: TRBV6-5; D gene: TRBD1; CDR3 protein: CASKMGQGYGYTF; CDR3 DNA: TGTGCCAGCAAAATGGGACAGGGGTATGGCTACACCTTC
clone size: NA; J gene: TRBJ2-3; V gene: TRBV9; D gene: NA; CDR3 protein: CASSVALDTQYF; CDR3 DNA: TGTGCCAGCAGCGTGGCTTTAGATACGCAGTATTTT
clone size: NA; J gene: TRBJ1-2; V gene: TRBV6-5; D gene: NA; CDR3 protein: CASSYFGEGSGYTF; CDR3 DNA: TGTGCCAGCAGTTACTTCGGGGAAGGAAGTGGCTACACCTTC
clone size: NA; J gene: TRBJ2-2; V gene: TRBV5-1; D gene: NA; CDR3 protein: CASSVGPGARTGELFF; CDR3 DNA: TGCGCCAGCAGCGTTGGGCCAGGGGCGCGAACCGGGGAGCTGTTTTTT
clone size: NA; J gene: TRBJ1-6; V gene: TRBV3-1/TRBV3-2; D gene: TRBD1; CDR3 protein: CASSQTGDSPLHF; CDR3 DNA: TGTGCCAGCAGCCAAACAGGGGATTCACCCCTCCACTTT
clone size: NA; J gene: TRBJ2-5; V gene: TRBV23-1; D gene: NA; CDR3 protein: CASSQMAQETQYF; CDR3 DNA: TGCGCCAGCAGTCAGATGGCACAAGAGACCCAGTACTTC
clone size: NA; J gene: TRBJ1-1; V gene: TRBV5-1; D gene: TRBD1; CDR3 protein: CASSRGTGAEGEAFF; CDR3 DNA: TGCGCCAGCAGCCGAGGTACAGGGGCCGAGGGGGAAGCTTTCTTT
clone size: NA; J gene: TRBJ1-1; V gene: TRBV15; D gene: TRBD1; CDR3 protein: CATSRDRTGTEAFF; CDR3 DNA: TGTGCCACCAGCAGAGATCGGACAGGGACTGAAGCTTTCTTT
clone size: NA; J gene: TRBJ2-1; V gene: TRBV5-6; D gene: NA; CDR3 protein: CASSSPDEQFF; CDR3 DNA: TGTGCCAGCAGCTCTCCGGATGAGCAGTTCTTC
clone size: few; J gene: TRBJ2-5; V gene: TRBV4-1; D gene: NA; CDR3 protein: CASSPGLEEETQYF; CDR3 DNA: TGCGCCAGCAGCCCGGGACTCGAGGAAGAGACCCAGTACTTC
clone size: NA; J gene: TRBJ1-1; V gene: TRBV6-6; D gene: NA; CDR3 protein: CASSRVAEAFF; CDR3 DNA: TGTGCCAGCAGCCGCGTGGCTGAAGCTTTCTTT